Detailed here is one TCR beta chain. It lacks a known antigen. Nothing much larger sits one base from this clone, and base qualities are not available. This entry belongs to a study of T cell responses to AZD1222 COVID-19 vaccine (dated by TCRdb to the early 2020s). About the study as a whole: AZD1222 recipients with second doses at about 4 weeks or about 12 weeks were pooled, because spike-specific TCR depth and breadth did not differ between schedules. Trial participants were enrolled by age into subgroups of 18-55, 56-69 and 70-plus years, and around 150, 28 and 57 TCR-sequenced participants, respectively, were included in these subgroups. TCR sequencing was performed for roughly 240 trial participants, of whom about 200 were given two doses of AZD1222 and approximately 25 were given two doses of MenACWY control vaccine. Study-wide conclusions, independent of this receptor: After two AZD1222 doses, spike-specific TCR breadth and depth were significantly higher than at day 0 and than in MenACWY recipients. Epitopes outside the regions mutated in the B.1.351 and B.1.1.7 variants were reportedly recognized by nearly half of the unique spike-specific TCRs. The vaccine-associated CD4 TCRs covered the entire spike protein, and the dominant responses fell in regions 160-218 and 743-854. Because no samples from the day 14 peak response were available, repertoires could be characterized only after the peak T cell response. The 56-69-year group was small, and its depth increase did not reach significance, likely because of low power. Participants were mostly white British and included more females than males, and it was suggested by the authors that clonal diversity may have been underestimated. Conclusions about previously exposed vaccinees were limited because only six or seven AZD1222 recipients were SARS-CoV-2 seropositive at baseline.

In the paper's terms, the time point label means: baseline before first vaccination. Vaccinee samples came from UK trials COV001 and COV002, including a single-blind randomized controlled phase 2/3 trial of AZD1222 (ChAdOx1 nCoV-19) in healthy adults. Trial participant PBMC samples were collected at day 0 and day 28 after the second dose for TCRbeta chain sequencing. Taken from cysteine to phenylalanine, the CDR3 has 12 residues. Only the CDR3 part of the read is kept: 36 bases, read in frame from the first base. The trim is 0 bases for V and 6 bases for J, with a gap of 6 bases between the germline ends. Sequences MNHNS (CDR1) and SASEGT (CDR2) are obtained from the germline V gene. The CDR3 regions of human TCRbeta chains were analyzed by immunosequencing. The original methods were these. TCRs in the repertoires were matched against a reference library of SARS-CoV-2-specific TCRs that had been generated with the MIRA antigen-specificity platform. Breadth was defined as the fraction of unique TCRs that were SARS-CoV-2-associated, and depth was defined as the fraction of total T cells that were SARS-CoV-2-associated. Using the MIRA data, each spike-specific TCR was mapped to the spike region that the TCR reacts to and placed in a CD4 or CD8 class. Log10-transformed breadth and depth values were compared by one-way ANOVA with Sidak's multiple comparisons tests. TCRdb took over this immuneACCESS table, retaining in-frame rearrangements with V and J assigned. Such tables are incomplete; in checked studies, under half of the missing clones stem from an unresolved V gene, and the remainder is unexplained. V, J and clone size were drawn from that table, and D and trimming were deduced from the DNA. Counted in this sample were 59,000 or so clones; around 80% of them appeared once. The ten largest clones capture roughly 10% of the sample.

The clonotype was recovered from an adult in good health. Sequencing was performed on peripheral blood, taken on day 0 of AZD1222 vaccination. The chain joins TRBV6-1 to TRBJ2-7, with the D gene not clear enough to name. DNA sequence: TGTGCCAGCAGTGAAGCCTCGTCCGAGCAGTACTTC. Translated, it reads CASSEASSEQYF.